The rows below give T cell receptor beta chains drawn from one sample of a study of OX40 agonist ivuxolimab in advanced cancers. Some clones are missing from TCRdb's copy, which holds only in-frame ones; the method was immunoSEQ multiplex PCR. The sample holds tens of thousands of clones; roughly 90% are singletons and the top ten take nearly 9.5%. The sample consisted of CD4+ or CD8+ T cells sorted from blood, taken in a trial of the OX40 agonist ivuxolimab. These receptors came from an adult with an advanced solid tumor such as melanoma, head and neck, liver or kidney cancer. Both conserved end residues are part of each CDR3. Each record gives: D gene, J gene, clone size, V gene, CDR3 protein, CDR3 DNA. D genes are given only for firm matches. Where a row states a size, it is once, few, many or the class of an expanded clone; other rows omit it.

. | TRBJ1-2 | . | TRBV27 | CASATAARGLITF | TGTGCCAGCGCTACAGCTGCCAGGGGCTTAATTACCTTC
. | TRBJ1-5 | . | TRBV27 | CASSPSGNQPQHF | TGTGCCAGCAGCCCCTCAGGCAATCAGCCCCAGCATTTT
. | TRBJ2-7 | . | TRBV6-5 | CASSNQHEQYF | TGTGCCAGCTCAAACCAGCACGAGCAGTACTTC
. | TRBJ1-1 | . | TRBV27 | CASSLGPATEAFF | TGTGCCAGCAGCCTTGGCCCAGCCACTGAAGCTTTCTTT
TRBD2 | TRBJ2-1 | . | TRBV5-4 | CASSLYGRALHEQFF | TGTGCCAGCAGCTTGTACGGGAGGGCCCTCCATGAGCAGTTCTTC
. | TRBJ1-3 | . | TRBV21-1 | CASSKGLGPIGNTIYF | TGTGCCAGCAGCAAAGGCCTCGGCCCCATAGGAAACACCATATATTTT
. | TRBJ2-1 | . | TRBV4-1 | CASSHKVGANNEQFF | TGCGCCAGCAGTCACAAAGTAGGGGCTAACAATGAGCAGTTCTTC
. | TRBJ1-5 | . | TRBV27 | CASSAYSNQPQHF | TGTGCCAGCAGTGCCTATAGCAATCAGCCCCAGCATTTT
TRBD1 | TRBJ2-4 | . | TRBV25-1 | CASGDSLAKNIQYF | TGTGCCAGCGGGGACAGTCTAGCCAAAAACATTCAGTACTTC
. | TRBJ2-3 | once | TRBV11-2 | CASSDKISSDTQYF | TGTGCCAGCAGCGATAAGATATCCTCAGATACGCAGTATTTT
. | TRBJ1-6 | . | TRBV28 | CASSFAHQSPLHF | TGTGCCAGCAGTTTCGCCCACCAATCACCCCTCCACTTT
TRBD2 | TRBJ2-7 | . | TRBV6-5 | CASSYSRGIWYEQYF | TGTGCCAGCAGTTACTCGCGGGGGATTTGGTACGAGCAGTACTTC
TRBD2 | TRBJ2-7 | . | TRBV18 | CASSPNSGSPYYEQYF | TGTGCCAGCTCACCTAATAGCGGGAGTCCCTACTACGAGCAGTACTTC
. | TRBJ2-7 | . | TRBV5-8 | CASSPLLASSEQYF | TGTGCCAGCAGCCCGCTTCTAGCTTCCAGCGAGCAGTACTTC
TRBD2 | TRBJ2-7 | . | TRBV4-1 | CASSQGNLAGDEQYF | TGCGCCAGCAGCCAAGGCAACCTAGCGGGCGACGAGCAGTACTTC
TRBD2 | TRBJ2-1 | . | TRBV5-5 | CASSLGGLAGVNEQFF | TGTGCCAGCAGCTTGGGGGGACTAGCGGGAGTCAATGAGCAGTTCTTC
. | TRBJ2-2 | . | TRBV19 | CASSISAGGELFF | TGTGCCAGTAGTATTTCGGCGGGCGGGGAGCTGTTTTTT
TRBD2 | TRBJ2-5 | . | TRBV30 | CAWSGLAGAETQYF | TGTGCCTGGAGTGGCCTAGCGGGAGCCGAGACCCAGTACTTC
. | TRBJ2-7 | . | TRBV7-9 | CASSSRRGLWEQYF | TGTGCCAGCAGCTCCCGCAGGGGCCTATGGGAGCAGTACTTC
TRBD1 | TRBJ2-1 | . | TRBV7-6 | CASSLGQGVTHEQFF | TGTGCCAGCAGCTTAGGGCAGGGGGTGACGCATGAGCAGTTCTTC
TRBD2 | TRBJ2-7 | . | TRBV27 | CASSFGSVAGVYEQYF | TGTGCCAGCAGTTTTGGGTCGGTAGCGGGAGTCTACGAGCAGTACTTC
TRBD1 | TRBJ2-5 | . | TRBV30 | CAWDRGRETQYF | TGTGCCTGGGACAGGGGGCGGGAGACCCAGTACTTC
TRBD1 | TRBJ2-5 | . | TRBV11-2 | CASSPGTAPKTQYF | TGTGCCAGCAGTCCCGGGACAGCGCCAAAGACCCAGTACTTC
TRBD1 | TRBJ2-7 | . | TRBV7-8 | CASSPEHRQGAYEQYF | TGTGCCAGCAGCCCCGAGCATCGACAGGGGGCTTACGAGCAGTACTTC
. | TRBJ1-2 | . | TRBV9 | CASSSRDANGYTF | TGTGCCAGCAGCTCCCGGGACGCCAATGGCTACACCTTC
. | TRBJ1-1 | . | TRBV4-1 | CASSQDLQEAFF | TGCGCCAGCAGCCAAGATTTACAGGAAGCTTTCTTT
TRBD2 | TRBJ2-7 | . | TRBV29-1 | CSVGGLAGTYEQYF | TGCAGCGTTGGGGGACTAGCGGGTACCTACGAGCAGTACTTC
. | TRBJ1-1 | . | TRBV27 | CASSLFGGPNGEAFF | TGTGCCAGCAGTTTATTCGGCGGTCCGAACGGTGAAGCTTTCTTT
TRBD2 | TRBJ2-1 | once | TRBV5-1 | CASSLVDSGSFFSYNEQFF | TGCGCCAGCAGCTTGGTCGATAGCGGGAGTTTTTTCTCCTACAATGAGCAGTTCTTC
. | TRBJ1-2 | . | TRBV9 | CASSPGHVNYGYTF | TGTGCCAGCAGCCCAGGACACGTGAACTATGGCTACACCTTC
. | TRBJ2-5 | . | TRBV9 | CASSPTVGARETQYF | TGTGCCAGCAGCCCGACCGTGGGAGCGAGGGAGACCCAGTACTTC
TRBD1 | TRBJ1-2 | . | TRBV18 | CASSPPGQGILDGYTF | TGTGCCAGCTCACCACCGGGACAGGGGATCTTGGATGGCTACACCTTC
. | TRBJ1-1 | . | TRBV7-2 | CASFPGMDTEAFF | TGTGCCAGCTTCCCAGGGATGGACACTGAAGCTTTCTTT
TRBD1 | TRBJ2-1 | . | TRBV11-2 | CASTPFSGQGNNEQFF | TGTGCCAGCACCCCATTTTCGGGACAGGGAAACAATGAGCAGTTCTTC
. | TRBJ2-1 | . | TRBV9 | CASSVSVAPGSSNNEQFF | TGTGCCAGCAGCGTAAGTGTGGCCCCCGGGTCTAGTAACAATGAGCAGTTCTTC
. | TRBJ2-2 | . | TRBV7-3 | CASSSLAANTGELFF | TGTGCCAGCAGCTCTTTAGCGGCGAACACCGGGGAGCTGTTTTTT
TRBD1 | TRBJ1-1 | . | TRBV5-4 | CASSPGTGNTEAFF | TGTGCCAGCAGCCCTGGGACAGGGAACACTGAAGCTTTCTTT
. | TRBJ2-2 | . | TRBV18 | CASSPPEQGNTGELFF | TGTGCCAGCTCACCACCAGAACAGGGTAACACCGGGGAGCTGTTTTTT
TRBD2 | TRBJ2-3 | . | TRBV29-1 | CSVEPSGSGTDTQYF | TGCAGCGTTGAGCCTAGCGGGAGTGGGACAGATACGCAGTATTTT
. | TRBJ1-1 | . | TRBV5-1 | CASSLGSSEAFF | TGCGCCAGCAGCTTGGGGTCCTCTGAAGCTTTCTTT
. | TRBJ2-5 | . | TRBV29-1 | CSVEDYREGQGAETQYF | TGCAGCGTTGAAGATTACCGGGAGGGGCAGGGGGCTGAGACCCAGTACTTC
. | TRBJ2-6 | . | TRBV7-8 | CASSLLISGANVLTF | TGTGCCAGCAGCTTGCTGATCTCTGGGGCCAACGTCCTGACTTTC
. | TRBJ2-1 | . | TRBV21-1 | CASSSWCTSGRAGPNEQFF | TGTGCCAGCAGCTCCTGGTGTACTAGCGGGAGGGCTGGTCCCAATGAGCAGTTCTTC
TRBD1 | TRBJ1-4 | . | TRBV6-5 | CASSIDRGTEKLFF | TGTGCCAGCAGTATCGACAGGGGGACTGAAAAACTGTTTTTT
TRBD2 | TRBJ2-2 | . | TRBV5-1 | CASSLVGREEPGELFF | TGCGCCAGCAGCTTGGTAGGGCGGGAGGAACCCGGGGAGCTGTTTTTT
TRBD2 | TRBJ2-1 | . | TRBV6-5 | CASSYSPGTSDEQFF | TGTGCCAGCAGTTACTCGCCCGGGACTAGCGATGAGCAGTTCTTC
TRBD2 | TRBJ2-1 | . | TRBV11-3 | CASSPGTSSYNEQFF | TGTGCCAGCAGCCCCGGGACTAGCTCCTACAATGAGCAGTTCTTC